This T cell receptor beta chain was identified in a study of STAT3 mutations in large granular lymphocyte leukemia (dated by TCRdb to between 2018 and 2021). Describing the broader study: In roughly half of the longitudinally sequenced T-LGLL patients, canonical activating STAT3 mutations were detected. Each patient was sequenced at an average of roughly 3.7 time points, ranging from 2 to 8 samplings. From an initial cohort of roughly 200 LGL patients, approximately 17 representative T-LGLL cases were selected for longitudinal TCRbeta and STAT3 sequencing. Serial deep sequencing of TCRbeta CDR3 and STAT3 was performed in patients with T-cell large granular lymphocyte leukemia to reconstruct clonal hierarchy and dynamics. More than half of T-LGLL patients received one or more immunosuppressive therapy regimens, with hematologic response in about two fifths of those treated. As controls, the study also included longitudinal sequencing of a couple of patients with natural killer LGL leukemia.

The full study reports these points: Linking therapy response to changes in TCR clonal burden was complicated by variable intervals between samplings and by differing treatment regimens. Because codominant clonotypes persisted in some patients, a small but highly pathogenic clone may have been missed. Every T-LGLL patient showed at least one immunodominant TCRbeta clonotype, and about half showed multiple immunodominant subclonotypes. In 6 of 18 patients, TCR clonotype switching occurred after therapy, and every newly emerging clone was STAT3 wild type. In several patients, dominant TCR clone burden exceeded STAT3 mutant burden, suggesting STAT3 mutation arose secondarily within a pre-expanded clone. Because no samples were available when a clone first appeared, clonal expansion had to be inferred from samplings taken at other points.

As to this clone: No antigen is known for it. It has no much larger one-base neighbor in the sample; base qualities were not kept.

TCRbeta libraries were sequenced on an Illumina MiSeq, and an average of about 42,000 productive templates per sample was obtained. Multiplex PCR amplification was used to generate TCRbeta CDR3 libraries with the immunoSEQ assay. In the authors' own workflow: Repertoire diversity was calculated as previously defined, and values close to 0 indicated extremely monoclonal samples. Not all clones reach the TCRdb copy of this immuneACCESS table, which keeps in-frame sequences only. Checked studies attribute under half of the gap to unresolved V genes and leave the rest unexplained. Clone size and the V and J calls come from that table; the DNA yielded D and trimming. The sample table holds 10,000 to 15,000 clones, of which 88% were seen once. The biggest ten clones account for approximately 12% of the sample. Per the germline V gene, MNHEY is the CDR1 and SVGAGI is the CDR2. Taken from cysteine to phenylalanine, the CDR3 has 13 residues. The kept DNA is CDR3 alone, 39 bases in frame from the first base. At the junction V is shortened by 6 bases and J by 10 bases, with 18 bases in between.

DNA was extracted from blood mononuclear cells, with the same DNA used for both TCR and STAT3 sequencing. This clonotype was sampled from a human donor with T large granular lymphocyte leukemia. Some clones in this sample may be carry-over from other donors' samples. Here the chain combines TRBV6-5 and TRBJ1-1, with a tentative D gene TRBD1 over 6 matching bases. Specimen: PBMCs. This receptor has the CDR3 CASSKRTALGAFF. The nucleotide sequence is TGTGCCAGCAGCAAACGGACAGCCCTGGGAGCTTTCTTT.